What follows are 24 T cell receptor beta chains derived from one specimen sequenced in a study of T cells after yellow fever vaccination. TCRdb ran MiXCR on the 5' RACE reads and lists one entry per CDR3 protein. Of about 300,000 distinct CDR3 sequences in the sample, around 3.9% were seen once. The material was PBMCs, obtained 5 days after the yellow fever booster vaccination. Receptor source: a young man who received the YFV17D yellow fever vaccine.

This clonotype was observed at least ten times. The chain uses TRBV9 and TRBJ2-5; no clear D gene. V was trimmed by 1 base and J by 5 bases, leaving 12 bases between them. CDR3 length: 14 amino acids. In germline, CDR1 is SGDLS, CDR2 YYNGEE. The CDR3 nucleotides read TGTGCCAGCAGCGTATTCGGGCTCGGGGAGACCCAGTACTTC. Residues: CASSVFGLGETQYF. The full variable domain, completed using reference TRBV9 and TRBJ2-5, is DSGVTQTPKHLITATGQRVTLRCSPRSGDLSVYWYQQSLDQGLQFLIQYYNGEERAKGNILERFSAQQFPDLHSELNLSSLELGDSALYFCASSVFGLGETQYFGPGTRLLVL.

The gene calls are TRBV5-1 and TRBJ2-1, with D unresolved. Germline-derived CDR1 and CDR2 are SGHRS and YFSETQ. The V end lost 1 base, the J end lost 7 bases, and 12 bases lay between the germline ends. The CDR3 loop spans 14 amino acids. CDR3 in amino acids: CASSLRPYPNEQFF. In DNA form, the CDR3 reads TGCGCCAGCAGCTTGCGGCCTTACCCGAATGAGCAGTTCTTC.

This clonotype was counted between two and nine times. The rearrangement links TRBV5-6 to TRBJ2-1, with a possible D match to TRBD2 (6 bases). This CDR3 has 15 residues. Germline lookup yields CDR1 SGHDT and CDR2 YYEEEE. Trimming shortened V by 0 bases and J by 10 bases, and 17 bases separated the two germline ends. CDR3 nucleotides: TGTGCCAGCAGCTTGGGGGGGACTTCCCAATACGAGCAGTTCTTC. This translates into CASSLGGTSQYEQFF.

This clonotype was detected ten times or more. The CDR3 region is CASSYAAWDTQYF. DNA of the CDR3: TGTGCCAGCAGCTACGCAGCATGGGATACGCAGTATTTT. The chain employs TRBV6-2 or TRBV6-3 and TRBJ2-3; no definite D call. The CDR3 is 13 residues long. The germline CDR1 and CDR2 sequences are MNHEY and SVGEGT. V was trimmed by 6 bases and J by 6 bases, leaving 13 bases between them.

Only a few counts were recorded for this clonotype. The V and J genes are TRBV5-4 and TRBJ2-2, with a possible D match to TRBD1 (6 bases). The V and J ends lost 4 bases and 9 bases respectively, with 10 bases between them. CDR1 and CDR2 from the germline V gene are SGHNT and YYREEE (reference sequence). The CDR3 loop spans 12 amino acids. This CDR3 is CASSVQGRELFF. In DNA, the CDR3 is TGTGCCAGCAGCGTACAGGGCCGGGAGCTGTTTTTT.

This clonotype was counted at least ten times. V usage is TRBV20-1 and J usage is TRBJ2-1; 8 bases match TRBD2. Germline CDR1 and CDR2: DFQATT and SNEGSKA (reference sequence). The CDR3 has 14 residues. V shed 4 bases, J shed 4 bases, and the junction held 6 bases outside the gene matches. This CDR3 is CSANGGARYNEQFF. As DNA, the CDR3 is TGCAGTGCTAACGGGGGGGCTCGGTACAATGAGCAGTTCTTC.

This clonotype came up many times. The CDR3, as DNA: TGCGCCAGCAGCCAAGAAGTTCTAGCGGTGGCGACCCAGTACTTC. Residues: CASSQEVLAVATQYF. This chain connects TRBV4-3 to TRBJ2-5, with TRBD2 matching 7 bases. From germline, CDR1 is LGHNA and CDR2 YSLEER. The CDR3 runs to 15 residues. The V segment lost 0 bases and the J segment 7 bases; nucleotides outside the gene matches: 8.

This clonotype occurred many times. The rearrangement links TRBV5-1 to TRBJ2-3; 10 bases agree with TRBD2. Trimming cost V 2 bases and J 4 bases; bases outside gene matches: 4. This CDR3 contains 15 residues. Germline CDR1 is SGHRS and CDR2 is YFSETQ. The CDR3 reads CASSLALAGADTQYF. The CDR3 nucleotides read TGCGCCAGCAGCTTAGCGCTAGCGGGGGCAGATACGCAGTATTTT.

The sample holds many counts of this clonotype. The J gene is TRBJ2-5, the V gene TRBV6-2 or TRBV6-3; unclear D gene. In germline, CDR1 is MNHEY, CDR2 SVGEGT. The germline V and J ends were trimmed by 6 bases and 3 bases, with 11 bases remaining between them. The CDR3 is made up of 13 amino acids. CDR3 amino acids: CASSEGRKETQYF. CDR3 sequence (DNA): TGTGCCAGCAGCGAAGGACGGAAAGAGACCCAGTACTTC.

This clonotype was recorded many times. This sequence joins TRBV12-3 or TRBV12-4 and TRBJ2-3, with D possibly TRBD2 on 8 matching bases. CDR3 length: 12 amino acids. The germline V and J ends were trimmed by 5 bases and 11 bases, with 14 bases remaining between them. CDR3 amino acids: CASSPGRDRQYF. The CDR3 DNA reads TGTGCCAGCAGTCCCGGGAGGGACAGGCAGTATTTT.

This clonotype came up a few times. The rearrangement joins TRBV4-2 to TRBJ2-7; TRBD1 might be the D (5 bases). This CDR3 spans 15 amino acids. Germline lookup yields CDR1 LGHNA and CDR2 YNFKEQ. V lost 1 base, J lost 4 bases, and 14 bases lay in between. CDR3 DNA: TGTGCCAGCAGCCAAGGGCAGGGTAAAGGGTACGAGCAGTACTTC. It specifies CASSQGQGKGYEQYF.

This clonotype came up a few times. This chain links TRBV5-1 with TRBJ2-5, with 7 bases lining up with TRBD1. The trim removed 4 bases at V and 2 bases at J, leaving 11 bases unmatched. Germline V gene data show CDR1 as SGHRS and CDR2 as YFSETQ. There are 16 residues in the CDR3. The CDR3 DNA reads TGCGCCAGCAGCCCCGCCGCCCAGGGACAGCAAGAGACCCAGTACTTC. Residues: CASSPAAQGQQETQYF.

The rearrangement uses TRBV20-1 and TRBJ2-2, with D hard to call. Trimming cost V 6 bases and J 3 bases, with 8 bases left between them. Germline loops: CDR1 DFQATT, CDR2 SNEGSKA (reference sequence). The CDR3 consists of 12 residues. This chain's CDR3 is CSARRYTGELFF. CDR3 in DNA: TGCAGTGCCAGACGGTACACCGGGGAGCTGTTTTTT.

This sequence joins TRBV5-1 and TRBJ2-1; maybe TRBD1 (6 bases). Trimming stripped 7 bases from V and 0 bases from J, with 11 bases between. Per the germline V gene, CDR1 is SGHRS and CDR2 is YFSETQ. The CDR3 extends over 14 amino acids. The CDR3 region has the DNA TGCGCCAGCGGACAGACTGGCTCCTACAATGAGCAGTTCTTC. Amino acid sequence: CASGQTGSYNEQFF.

This clonotype has more than one count but fewer than ten. The chain links TRBV20-1 to TRBJ2-7; TRBD1 agrees at 9 bases. Germline trimming cut 0 bases from V and 2 bases from J; bases unmatched to any gene: 5. The CDR3 is 15 residues long. The V gene's germline CDR1 is DFQATT and CDR2 SNEGSKA (reference sequence). The CDR3 here is CSAREYRGQTYEQYF. The CDR3 region has the DNA TGCAGTGCTAGAGAATACAGGGGGCAAACCTACGAGCAGTACTTC.

This clonotype has a count of ten or more. J is TRBJ2-1 and V is TRBV5-4; 11 bases agree with TRBD2. V lost 1 base to trimming and J lost 4 bases; unmatched junction nucleotides: 4. The CDR3 is made up of 16 amino acids. The germline CDR1 and CDR2 sequences are SGHNT and YYREEE (reference sequence). CDR3 bases: TGTGCCAGCAGCTTGCGGTCTAGCGGGGGGTACAATGAGCAGTTCTTC. Translating gives CASSLRSSGGYNEQFF.

V is TRBV3-1 and J is TRBJ2-7; 11 bases fit TRBD2. The junction had 5 bases not matched to a gene; V was cut back by 6 bases and J by 1 base. The CDR3 runs 15 residues. Germline lookup yields CDR1 LGHDT and CDR2 YNNKEL (reference sequence). CDR3 loop: CASRLWTSGSYEQYF. The CDR3 DNA reads as TGTGCCAGCAGGCTTTGGACTAGCGGGTCCTACGAGCAGTACTTC.

In this sample, this clonotype turned up a few times. V is TRBV9 and J is TRBJ2-2; D gene uncertain. V lost 4 bases, J lost 4 bases, and 11 bases lay in between. The CDR3 has 14 amino acids. Germline-derived CDR1 and CDR2 are SGDLS and YYNGEE. The CDR3 sequence is CASSTYPATGELFF. CDR3 bases: TGTGCCAGCAGCACCTACCCAGCCACCGGGGAGCTGTTTTTT.

This clonotype was detected ten times or more. This chain connects TRBV7-3 to TRBJ2-5; D is undetermined. The germline V gene encodes CDR1 SGHTA and CDR2 FQGTGA. The CDR3 length is 13 residues. V shed 4 bases and J shed 1 base, with 7 bases lying between them. CDR3 amino acids: CASSSAPQETQYF. Here the CDR3 DNA reads TGTGCCAGCAGCTCCGCCCCCCAAGAGACCCAGTACTTC.

This chain connects TRBV12-3 or TRBV12-4 to TRBJ2-5; tentative D call: TRBD1 (6 bases). This CDR3 is built from 15 residues. V dropped 3 bases and J dropped 5 bases, with 16 bases sitting between them. The chain's CDR3 is CASSFMQGIYETQYF. The CDR3 DNA follows: TGTGCCAGCAGTTTTATGCAGGGGATATATGAGACCCAGTACTTC.

This clonotype was counted between two and nine times. The J gene is TRBJ1-4, the V gene TRBV24-1, with D possibly being TRBD1 (6 bases). Trimming removed 4 bases from V and 3 bases from J, with 11 bases in between. Germline CDR1 reads KGHDR; CDR2 reads SFDVKD. The CDR3 runs to 15 residues. The CDR3 protein is CATSDPRGANEKLFF. DNA for the CDR3: TGTGCCACCAGTGACCCCAGGGGTGCTAATGAAAAACTGTTTTTT.

This clonotype was detected ten times or more. The chain employs TRBV5-1 and TRBJ2-7, with a tentative D call TRBD2 (6 bases). V lost 3 bases and J lost 0, with 7 bases in between. Germline CDR1 reads SGHRS; CDR2 reads YFSETQ. This CDR3 comprises 13 residues. The DNA of the CDR3 is TGCGCCAGCAGCTCGGGACTCTCCTACGAGCAGTACTTC. This translates into CASSSGLSYEQYF.

Many counts were recorded for this clonotype. The rearrangement links TRBV27 to TRBJ2-1; D is perhaps TRBD1 (5 bases). V was trimmed by 1 base and J by 2 bases, leaving 12 bases between them. The CDR3 has 16 amino acids. Germline V gene data show CDR1 as MNHEY and CDR2 as SMNVEV (reference sequence). The CDR3 is CASSLLAGLAYNEQFF. In DNA, the CDR3 is TGTGCCAGCAGTTTATTGGCAGGGCTTGCCTACAATGAGCAGTTCTTC.

There are many counts of this clonotype. This rearrangement joins TRBV4-3 to TRBJ2-3, with 8 nucleotides matching TRBD2. J gave up 9 bases and V 0 bases, and 11 bases lay outside the gene matches. The CDR3 runs 16 residues. Germline V lookup: CDR1 LGHNA, CDR2 YSLEER. The CDR3 DNA follows: TGCGCCAGCAGCCAAGAGCGGGGGGTAGCTGGGCAGACGCAGTATTTT. It codes for CASSQERGVAGQTQYF.